This passage covers 22 T cell receptor beta chains from one sample sequenced in a study of synovial regulatory T cells in juvenile arthritis. Matched peripheral blood accompanied the synovial fluid taken from each patient with active arthritis. Repertoires were generated with immunoSEQ multiplex PCR, while TCRdb's copy carries only in-frame clones and drops some. Recorded for this sample: roughly 2,200 clones. The sample consisted of Treg cells from the synovium. Receptor source: a donor aged 2-30 years with juvenile idiopathic arthritis.

This clone is deemed medium-sized by its frequency. The chain combines TRBV4-3 with TRBJ2-1; TCRdb calls TRBD1, which cannot be checked without DNA. The CDR3 spans 15 residues. The DNA is not on file. Per the germline V gene, CDR1 is LGHNA and CDR2 is YSLEER. The CDR3 is CASSQEGQGYNEQFF.

Measured by frequency, this clone is medium-sized. V is TRBV7-9 and J is TRBJ2-5; there is no DNA to check the TCRdb D call of TRBD2. CDR3 length equals 15 residues. No DNA accompanies this entry. The germline CDR1 and CDR2 sequences are SEHNR and FQNEAQ (reference sequence). CDR3 sequence: CASSLYGSGSETQYF.

By frequency, this clone registers medium-sized. The chain is built from TRBV7-8 and TRBJ1-4; the TCRdb call, TRBD1, lacks DNA for checking. The CDR3 contains 15 residues. Only the protein is available. CDR1 is SGHVS, CDR2 FQNEAQ, per germline. CDR3 loop: CASSLRTATNEKLFF.

This clone is deemed medium-sized by its frequency. CDR3 residues: CASSSLRTGRYEQYF. J is TRBJ2-7 and V is TRBV5-6; TCRdb indicates TRBD1, and absent DNA this call remains unverified. The CDR3 is 15 amino acids. No coding sequence is recorded. CDR1 and CDR2 (germline): SGHDT, YYEEEE.

This clone is deemed medium-sized (0.01 to 0.1%) by its frequency. The rearrangement uses TRBV19 and TRBJ1-2. Per germline, CDR1 LNHDA and CDR2 SQIVND (reference sequence). The CDR3 spans 15 residues. No nucleotide data were recorded. This CDR3 reads CASSIGSASNYGYTF.

V is TRBV7-2 and J is TRBJ2-1; TCRdb indicates TRBD2, and absent DNA this call remains unverified. Germline CDR1 and CDR2: SGHTA and FQGNSA. The CDR3 runs 15 residues. DNA is not recorded here. CDR3 protein: CASSLAGTRLDEQFF.

Its frequency marks this clone as medium-sized. V usage is TRBV7-8 and J usage is TRBJ1-4; the TCRdb D gene call, TRBD1, has no DNA to confirm it. This CDR3 has 14 residues. No DNA is listed. CDR1 and CDR2 (germline): SGHVS, FQNEAQ. The CDR3 region is CASTLGGSGEKLFF.

This clone is identified as medium-sized from frequency. The V gene is TRBV28, the J gene TRBJ1-5. Per germline, CDR1 MDHEN and CDR2 SYDVKM. There are 15 residues in the CDR3. Only the protein is on record. The CDR3 loop is CASSLYPWGNQPQHF.

This clone is identified as medium-sized (0.01 to 0.1%) from frequency. The chain links TRBV14 to TRBJ1-1. This CDR3 region has 19 residues. Only the protein is on record. Germline CDR1 reads SGHDN; CDR2 reads FVKESK. The CDR3 loop is CASSPYRGVRIKMNTEAFF.

This clone is classed as medium-sized by frequency. The chain recombines TRBV6-4 with TRBJ2-7; as DNA is missing, the TRBD1 call by TCRdb cannot be tested. CDR1 is MRHNA and CDR2 is SNTAGT in the germline V gene. The CDR3 runs 17 residues. No DNA has been recorded. CDR3: CASSGQSDYLMPYEQYF.

The chain uses TRBV6-1 and TRBJ2-7; TCRdb reports TRBD1, a call that lacks DNA to check it against. Per germline, CDR1 MNHNS and CDR2 SASEGT. The CDR3 has 11 residues. The nucleotide record is missing. The CDR3 loop reads CASSEPGQQYF.

According to its frequency, this clone is medium-sized (0.01 to 0.1%). The J gene is TRBJ2-7, the V gene TRBV5-1. CDR3 length equals 13 residues. Only the protein sequence is given. CDR1 and CDR2 from the germline V gene are SGHRS and YFSETQ. CDR3 sequence reads: CASSFQGPHEQYF.

By frequency, this clone registers medium-sized. V gene TRBV6-1 combines with J gene TRBJ2-7; lacking DNA, the TRBD1 call made by TCRdb goes unchecked. This CDR3 is 12 amino acids long. DNA is not recorded here. Germline V gene sequence: CDR1 MNHNS, CDR2 SASEGT. The CDR3 protein is CASNHMTYEQYF.

Measured by frequency, this clone is medium-sized. V is TRBV5-1 and J is TRBJ1-2; TCRdb lists TRBD1, though no DNA is available to test this call. The CDR3 consists of 14 residues. No DNA is given. Germline CDR1 reads SGHRS; CDR2 reads YFSETQ. The CDR3 here is CASSPGTGVGGYTF.

This clone registers medium-sized by frequency. The chain combines TRBV4-3 with TRBJ1-2. CDR3 size: 13 residues. Only the protein is on record. CDR1 LGHNA and CDR2 YSLEER come from the germline V gene. CDR3 sequence reads: CASSQDLQHGYTF.

This clone is medium-sized by frequency. The gene calls are TRBV6-5 and TRBJ2-3. Germline V lookup: CDR1 MNHEY, CDR2 SVGAGI. The length of the CDR3 is 14 residues. DNA was not recorded. CDR3 residues: CASRPTGSTDTQYF.

J is TRBJ1-2 and V is TRBV19; TCRdb selects TRBD1, and the lack of DNA leaves this call unchecked. This CDR3 is 13 amino acids long. DNA for this receptor is not on file. Germline loops: CDR1 LNHDA, CDR2 SQIVND (reference sequence). This CDR3 is CASSGTAGGAKTF.

CDR3 sequence: CASSDFNGPGIVADTQYF. The chain joins TRBV2 to TRBJ2-3; TCRdb gives TRBD1 as the D gene, but with no DNA this cannot be confirmed. Germline assignment: CDR1 SNHLY and CDR2 FYNNEI. The CDR3 totals 18 residues. The DNA is unrecorded.

The chain has TRBV9 and TRBJ2-3; TCRdb reports TRBD2, a call that lacks DNA to check it against. The CDR3 is 18 residues long. The coding DNA is unavailable. Germline CDR1 SGDLS, CDR2 YYNGEE. CDR3 amino acids: CASSRSGTSGLSTDTQYF.

In terms of frequency, this clone is medium-sized. The chain employs TRBV5-1 and TRBJ2-3; the D gene TCRdb calls, TRBD1, cannot be checked with no DNA. The V gene's germline CDR1 is SGHRS and CDR2 YFSETQ. The CDR3 totals 14 residues. The entry carries no DNA sequence. The CDR3: CASRSVLGTDTQYF.

This clone is called medium-sized based on its frequency. V usage is TRBV6-1 and J usage is TRBJ1-6; TCRdb reports TRBD1, a call that lacks DNA to check it against. This CDR3 spans 13 amino acids. The coding DNA is unavailable. Germline assignment: CDR1 MNHNS and CDR2 SASEGT. The CDR3 sequence is CASSDLANSPLHF.

The CDR3 spells CASSNTGELFF. This chain joins TRBV9 and TRBJ2-2. CDR1 SGDLS and CDR2 YYNGEE come from the germline V gene. The CDR3 is 11 residues long. The nucleotide record is missing.